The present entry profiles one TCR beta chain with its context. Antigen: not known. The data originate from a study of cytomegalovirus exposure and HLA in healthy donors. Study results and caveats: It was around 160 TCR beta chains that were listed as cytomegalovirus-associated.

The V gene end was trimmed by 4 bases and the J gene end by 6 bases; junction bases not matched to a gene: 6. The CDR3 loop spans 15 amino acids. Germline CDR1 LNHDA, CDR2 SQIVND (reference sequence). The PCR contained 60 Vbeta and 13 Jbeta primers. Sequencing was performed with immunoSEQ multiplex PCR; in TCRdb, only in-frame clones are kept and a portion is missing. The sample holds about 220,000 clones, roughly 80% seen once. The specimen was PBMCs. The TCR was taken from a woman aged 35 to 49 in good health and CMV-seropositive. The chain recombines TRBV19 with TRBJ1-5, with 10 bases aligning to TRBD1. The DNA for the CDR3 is TGTGCCAGTAGTACAGGGACAGGGGCCTCTCAGCCCCAGCATTTT. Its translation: CASSTGTGASQPQHF.